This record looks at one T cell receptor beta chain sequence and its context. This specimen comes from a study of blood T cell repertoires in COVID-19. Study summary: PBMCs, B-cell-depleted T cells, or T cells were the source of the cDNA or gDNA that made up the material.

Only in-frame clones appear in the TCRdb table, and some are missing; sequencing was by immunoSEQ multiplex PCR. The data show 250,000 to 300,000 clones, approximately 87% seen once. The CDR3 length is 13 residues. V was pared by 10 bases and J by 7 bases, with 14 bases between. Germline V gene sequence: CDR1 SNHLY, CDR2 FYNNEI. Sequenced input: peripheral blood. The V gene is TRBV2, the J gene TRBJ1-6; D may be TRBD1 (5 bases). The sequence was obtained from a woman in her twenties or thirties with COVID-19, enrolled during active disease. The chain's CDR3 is CATSLQGNSPLHF. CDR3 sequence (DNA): TGTGCCACCTCTCTCCAGGGAAATTCACCCCTCCACTTT.